Below, 30 T cell receptor beta chains from the same sample are listed, as sequenced in a study of cytomegalovirus exposure and HLA in healthy donors. PCR was performed using 60 Vbeta and 13 Jbeta primers. Data came from immunoSEQ multiplex PCR; TCRdb stores just in-frame clones and leaves some out. The table lists around 140,000 clones, around 72% of them singletons, with around 4.2% in the top ten. The material sequenced was PBMCs. The source of these receptors is a man in his fifties in good health and CMV-seropositive.

The chain couples TRBV18 to TRBJ1-3; D call uncertain. V was cut by 3 bases and J by 2 bases, with 8 bases left in between. Germline CDR1 reads KGHSH; CDR2 reads LQKENI. There are 14 residues in the CDR3. DNA of the CDR3: TGTGCCAGCTCACCCCGAGGAACTGGAAACACCATATATTTT. Encoded protein: CASSPRGTGNTIYF.

Concerning this clone itself: Other DNA sequences of this sample code for an identical CDR3. This chain connects TRBV4-1 to TRBJ1-6, with D hard to call. The ends were cut back, 3 bases at V and 10 bases at J, with 25 bases in the middle. Germline lookup yields CDR1 MGHRA and CDR2 YSYEKL. The CDR3 runs 18 residues. CDR3: CASSQELPTAVVNSPLHF. The CDR3 DNA reads TGCGCCAGCAGCCAGGAGTTGCCTACAGCGGTGGTTAACTCACCCCTCCACTTT.

About this clone: Other DNA sequences in this specimen translate into the identical CDR3. The chain employs TRBV6-1 and TRBJ2-3; 11 positions match TRBD2. CDR3 length: 15 amino acids. Germline-derived CDR1 and CDR2 are MNHNS and SASEGT. V lost 1 base and J lost 6; bases outside the gene matches: 3. The CDR3 DNA reads TGTGCCAGCAGTGAAGTAGCGGGAGGGCCGGATACGCAGTATTTT. Translation: CASSEVAGGPDTQYF.

The chain has TRBV5-6 and TRBJ1-1; possible D gene TRBD1, 5 bases. Germline CDR1 is SGHDT and CDR2 is YYEEEE. CDR3 size: 16 residues. V was shortened by 4 bases and J by 0 bases, with 16 bases between the two germline ends. The CDR3 DNA reads TGTGCCAGCAGCCACCGGTGGGGACTCATGAACACTGAAGCTTTCTTT. Its translation is CASSHRWGLMNTEAFF.

The chain couples TRBV6-4 to TRBJ2-2; D remains unclear. CDR3 size: 14 residues. V lost 0 bases and J lost 3, with 5 bases in between. Germline V gives CDR1 MRHNA, CDR2 SNTAGT. CDR3 residues: CASSDSSDTGELFF. DNA of the CDR3: TGTGCCAGCAGTGACTCCAGCGACACCGGGGAGCTGTTTTTT.

A few counts support this clone. The chain has TRBV19 and TRBJ1-2, with 12 bases matching TRBD1. Germline V CDR1 and CDR2: LNHDA, SQIVND (reference sequence). With V trimmed by 3 bases and J by 5 bases, 4 bases remained unmatched. The CDR3 sequence is 15 residues long. The CDR3 loop is CASSIGGQGAYGYTF. The DNA for the CDR3 is TGTGCCAGTAGTATTGGGGGACAGGGGGCGTATGGCTACACCTTC.

V usage is TRBV29-1 and J usage is TRBJ1-2; 10 bases are a match to TRBD1. CDR3 length: 13 amino acids. Germline lookup yields CDR1 SQVTM and CDR2 ANQGSEA. V trimming: 6 bases; J trimming: 6 bases; junction bases outside the gene matches: 7. The CDR3 spells CSVARTGGNGYTF. The CDR3 coding sequence is TGCAGCGTCGCCAGGACAGGGGGTAATGGCTACACCTTC.

This clone occurred once. The J gene is TRBJ2-7, the V gene TRBV5-4; 9 bases align to TRBD1. Germline lookup yields CDR1 SGHNT and CDR2 YYREEE (reference sequence). The CDR3 extends over 14 amino acids. After removal of 2 bases from V and 7 bases from J, the junction contained 7 bases not matched to a gene. CDR3 sequence (DNA): TGTGCCAGCAGCTTCGACAGGGGGAGTGGTGAGCAGTACTTC. This translates into CASSFDRGSGEQYF.

The chain couples TRBV5-6 to TRBJ1-1; the D gene is possibly TRBD1 (5 bases). Trimming took 0 bases from V and 10 from J, leaving 16 bases between them. The CDR3 contains 14 residues. CDR1 is SGHDT and CDR2 is YYEEEE in the germline V gene. CDR3 coding DNA: TGTGCCAGCAGCTTGGAGGACACGATCCAAGGAGCTTTCTTT. Protein sequence: CASSLEDTIQGAFF.

This clone has a single count. This sequence joins TRBV7-6 and TRBJ2-5, with 13 bases matching TRBD2. The CDR3 has 16 residues. The trim removed 1 base at V and 3 bases at J, leaving 2 bases unmatched. Germline-derived CDR1 and CDR2 are SGHVS and FNYEAQ. CDR3 region: CASSLGLAGGKETQYF. The DNA of the CDR3 is TGTGCCAGCAGCTTAGGACTAGCGGGAGGAAAAGAGACCCAGTACTTC.

The chain recombines TRBV20-1 with TRBJ2-5; D ambiguous. Germline CDR1 DFQATT, CDR2 SNEGSKA (reference sequence). The CDR3 runs to 11 residues. With 6 bases removed from V and 5 bases from J, the gap between germline ends came to 10 bases. The CDR3 sequence is CSATSRETQYF. The CDR3 nucleotides are TGCAGTGCCACCTCCCGGGAGACCCAGTACTTC.

The V and J genes are TRBV11-2 and TRBJ2-5; 12 bases match TRBD1. The junction had 10 bases not matched to a gene; V was cut back by 5 bases and J by 3 bases. The CDR3 runs 17 residues. Germline V gene sequence: CDR1 SGHAT, CDR2 FQNNGV. The CDR3, as DNA: TGTGCCAGCAGCCCGCGGGGACAGGGGGCGGTTGAAGAGACCCAGTACTTC. It encodes CASSPRGQGAVEETQYF.

As regards this clone: Other DNA sequences in the sample encode the same CDR3. The chain couples TRBV5-4 to TRBJ2-5; D perhaps matches TRBD2 (5 bases). The V end lost 0 bases, the J end lost 4 bases, and 7 bases lay between the germline ends. The germline CDR1 and CDR2 sequences are SGHNT and YYREEE (reference sequence). The CDR3 has 13 residues. CDR3 protein: CASSLAGVETQYF. Written as DNA, the CDR3 is TGTGCCAGCAGCTTGGCCGGGGTAGAGACCCAGTACTTC.

This rearrangement joins TRBV19 to TRBJ2-1, with 10 bases identical to TRBD2. CDR3 length equals 17 residues. Unmatched junction bases numbered 10, after V lost 0 bases and J lost 8 bases. Germline V gene lookup returns CDR1 LNHDA and CDR2 SQIVND (reference sequence). The CDR3 region has the DNA TGTGCCAGTAGTATAGATACAGCGGGGGGGGGTTACGATGAGCAGTTCTTC. Translated: CASSIDTAGGGYDEQFF.

This chain connects TRBV27 to TRBJ2-2, with TRBD2 matching over 12 bases. V gave up 5 bases and J gave up 2 bases; unmatched junction bases: 6. The germline V gene encodes CDR1 MNHEY and CDR2 SMNVEV (reference sequence). This CDR3 is 17 amino acids long. The CDR3 DNA reads as TGTGCCAGCAGTCCGACTAGCGGGAGTGCTAACACCGGGGAGCTGTTTTTT. It specifies CASSPTSGSANTGELFF.

The V gene is TRBV11-2, the J gene TRBJ2-3; a possible D gene is TRBD2 (5 bases). Trimming shortened V by 5 bases and J by 8 bases, and 20 bases separated the two germline ends. This CDR3 has 15 residues. Germline V gene data show CDR1 as SGHAT and CDR2 as FQNNGV. CDR3 nucleotide sequence: TGTGCCAGCAGCCCGCGTTCGAGGGAGATTGGTACGCAGTATTTT. Protein: CASSPRSREIGTQYF.

The J gene is TRBJ2-1, the V gene TRBV14; D perhaps matches TRBD2 (5 bases). Germline loops: CDR1 SGHDN, CDR2 FVKESK. The CDR3 runs to 19 residues. Trimming left V 1 base short and J 2 bases short, with 21 bases between. CDR3 nucleotides: TGTGCCAGCAGCCAAGTACGGGTGAATAGGGAGTCAACCTACAATGAGCAGTTCTTC. Its translation is CASSQVRVNRESTYNEQFF.

This clone has only a few counts. This rearrangement joins TRBV28 to TRBJ2-5; 10 nucleotides line up with TRBD2. The J call is doubtful: the DNA matches TRBJ2-7 better. The CDR3 loop spans 12 amino acids. The germline CDR1 and CDR2 sequences are MDHEN and SYDVKM. The CDR3: CAIGTSVGEQYF. CDR3 nucleotides: TGTGCCATCGGGACTAGCGTGGGCGAGCAGTACTTC.

The V gene is TRBV7-8, the J gene TRBJ2-7, with 9 bases lining up with TRBD2. Germline V gene data show CDR1 as SGHVS and CDR2 as FQNEAQ. Losses at the gene ends were 1 base for V and 1 base for J; bases not matched to a gene: 5. The CDR3 runs 16 residues. As DNA, the CDR3 is TGTGCCAGCAGCTTAGGGGCTAGCGGGGAGTCCTACGAGCAGTACTTC. Translation gives CASSLGASGESYEQYF. The variable domain in full, with the rest retrieved from reference TRBV7-8 and TRBJ2-7, is GAGVSQSPRYKVAKRGQDVALRCDPISGHVSLFWYQQALGQGPEFLTYFQNEAQLDKSGLPSDRFFAERPEGSVSTLKIQRTQQEDSAVYLCASSLGASGESYEQYFGPGTRLTVT.

This clone was picked up a small number of times. The junction and the germline gene differ at one end; a read error may be behind it. The J gene is TRBJ1-2, the V gene TRBV9, with TRBD1 matching over 7 bases. This CDR3 contains 15 residues. The germline V gene encodes CDR1 SGDLS and CDR2 YYNGEE. The CDR3 spells CASSGPGGPEAGYPF. In nucleotides, the CDR3 is TGTGCCAGCAGCGGTCCAGGGGGGCCTGAGGCTGGCTACCCCTTC.

The chain joins TRBV4-1 to TRBJ2-1; TRBD2 is a possible D gene (5 bases). The V gene's germline CDR1 is MGHRA and CDR2 YSYEKL. Trimming took 1 base from V and 6 from J, leaving 7 bases between them. CDR3 size: 13 residues. The CDR3 region has the DNA TGCGCCAGCAGCCAAGCCGGGGTCAATGAGCAGTTCTTC. This sequence encodes CASSQAGVNEQFF.

This chain connects TRBV5-6 to TRBJ2-7, with 8 bases that match TRBD2. The germline CDR1 and CDR2 sequences are SGHDT and YYEEEE. This CDR3 is 13 amino acids long. Unmatched junction bases numbered 3, after V lost 1 base and J lost 6 bases. CDR3 sequence (DNA): TGTGCCAGCAGCTTGTCCGGGGGGGTCGAGCAGTACTTC. Its translation is CASSLSGGVEQYF.

In this sample, this clone turned up a few times. The rearrangement uses TRBV10-3 and TRBJ2-5, with a possible D match to TRBD2 (6 bases). The DNA end favors TRBJ2-7, so the J call may be wrong. The CDR3 covers 12 residues. The germline CDR1 and CDR2 sequences are ENHRY and SYGVKD. CDR3 DNA: TGTGCCATAGCTGCTCGGGAGCACGAGCAGTACTTC. Its translation is CAIAAREHEQYF.

This rearrangement joins TRBV11-3 to TRBJ2-7; 8 nucleotides line up with TRBD2. The J segment lost 13 bases and the V segment lost 3 bases, leaving 8 bases of the junction unmatched. Germline V gives CDR1 SGHNT, CDR2 YENEEA. CDR3 length equals 12 residues. The CDR3 DNA sequence: TGTGCCAGCAGCTTGGAGCGGGAGTCCCTTTACTTC. Its translation: CASSLERESLYF.

This clone was seen a handful of times. The rearrangement joins TRBV14 to TRBJ2-7; 9 bases are shared with TRBD2. Per the germline V gene, CDR1 is SGHDN and CDR2 is FVKESK. The CDR3 is 15 residues long. V shed 0 bases and J 2 bases; nucleotides not matched to a gene: 2. For the CDR3, the DNA is TGTGCCAGCAGCCAAGAGAGGACTAGCGCCTACGAGCAGTACTTC. It yields the protein CASSQERTSAYEQYF.

This clone was detected only once. The chain uses TRBV10-3 and TRBJ2-1; the match to TRBD2 covers 10 bases. With V trimmed by 6 bases and J by 0 bases, 5 bases remained unmatched. Per the germline V gene, CDR1 is ENHRY and CDR2 is SYGVKD. This CDR3 has 16 residues. The chain's CDR3 is CAISLTSGNSYNEQFF. DNA for the CDR3: TGTGCCATCAGCCTTACTAGCGGGAACTCCTACAATGAGCAGTTCTTC.

This rearrangement joins TRBV27 to TRBJ1-6; perhaps TRBD1 as D (5 bases). V shed 3 bases and J shed 0 bases, with 9 bases lying between them. Looked up from germline, CDR1 is MNHEY and CDR2 is SMNVEV (reference sequence). The CDR3 has 16 amino acids. CDR3 region: CASSFQGASYNSPLHF. CDR3 nucleotide sequence: TGTGCCAGCAGTTTTCAGGGCGCCTCCTATAATTCACCCCTCCACTTT.

The V and J genes are TRBV29-1 and TRBJ1-1; 9 nucleotides match TRBD1. The V gene end was trimmed by 8 bases and the J gene end by 4 bases; junction bases not matched to a gene: 5. Germline V gene sequence: CDR1 SQVTM, CDR2 ANQGSEA. There are 12 residues in the CDR3. CDR3 region: CSLRQGGTEAFF. The DNA for the CDR3 is TGCAGCCTCCGACAGGGGGGCACTGAAGCTTTCTTT.

The chain combines TRBV25-1 with TRBJ2-1, with 8 bases identical to TRBD1. V lost 1 base and J lost 6; bases outside the gene matches: 8. CDR1 is MGHDK and CDR2 is SYGVNS in the germline V gene. The length of the CDR3 is 16 residues. This CDR3 reads CASSESWTGNGNEQFF. The CDR3 DNA sequence: TGTGCCAGCAGTGAATCCTGGACAGGGAATGGCAATGAGCAGTTCTTC. The complete variable domain, with remaining parts taken from reference TRBV25-1 and TRBJ2-1, reads EADIYQTPRYLVIGTGKKITLECSQTMGHDKMYWYQQDPGMELHLIHYSYGVNSTEKGDLSSESTVSRIRTEHFPLTLESARPSHTSQYLCASSESWTGNGNEQFFGPGTRLTVL.

V and J are TRBV7-8 and TRBJ1-5, with 7 bases fitting TRBD1. The ends lost 1 base at V and 9 bases at J; junction bases unmatched: 3. From germline, CDR1 is SGHVS and CDR2 FQNEAQ. This CDR3 has 13 residues. The CDR3 protein is CASSLGQGWPQHF. The CDR3 region has the DNA TGTGCCAGCAGCTTAGGACAGGGATGGCCCCAGCATTTT.